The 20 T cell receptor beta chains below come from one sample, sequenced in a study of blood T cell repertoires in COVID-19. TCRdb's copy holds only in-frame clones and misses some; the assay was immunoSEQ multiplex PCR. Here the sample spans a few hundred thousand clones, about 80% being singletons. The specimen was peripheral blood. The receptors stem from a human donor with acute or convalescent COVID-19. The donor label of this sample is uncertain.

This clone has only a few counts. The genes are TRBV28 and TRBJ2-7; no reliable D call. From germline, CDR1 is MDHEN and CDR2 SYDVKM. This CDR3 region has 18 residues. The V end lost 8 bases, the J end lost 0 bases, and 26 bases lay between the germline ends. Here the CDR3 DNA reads TGTGCCAGCCTTAGTCAGCTTTCAAGAGGATCCACCTCCTACGAGCAGTACTTC. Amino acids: CASLSQLSRGSTSYEQYF.

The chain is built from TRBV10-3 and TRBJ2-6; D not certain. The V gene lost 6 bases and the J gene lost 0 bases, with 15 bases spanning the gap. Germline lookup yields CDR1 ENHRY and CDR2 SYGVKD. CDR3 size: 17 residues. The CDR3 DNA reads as TGTGCCATCAGGGGTGTGGGCCAAAGCTCTGGGGCCAACGTCCTGACTTTC. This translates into CAIRGVGQSSGANVLTF.

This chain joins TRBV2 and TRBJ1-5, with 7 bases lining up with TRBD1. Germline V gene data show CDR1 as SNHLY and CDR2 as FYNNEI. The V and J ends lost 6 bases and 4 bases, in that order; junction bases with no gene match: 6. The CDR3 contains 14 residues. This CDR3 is CASRLDRLNQPQHF. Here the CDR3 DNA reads TGTGCCAGCAGATTGGACAGGCTAAATCAGCCCCAGCATTTT.

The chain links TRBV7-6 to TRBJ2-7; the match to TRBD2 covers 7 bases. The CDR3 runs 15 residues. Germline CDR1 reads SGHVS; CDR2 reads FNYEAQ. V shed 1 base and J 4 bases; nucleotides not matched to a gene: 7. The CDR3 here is CASSLGPGGQYEQYF. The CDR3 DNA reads TGTGCCAGCAGCTTAGGGCCGGGGGGTCAATACGAGCAGTACTTC.

Here the CDR3 DNA reads TGTGCCAGCTCAACGGGACAGGGCAAAGAGACCCAGTACTTC. Amino acid sequence: CASSTGQGKETQYF. This chain uses TRBV18 with TRBJ2-5; 9 bases are a match to TRBD1. The trim removed 5 bases at V and 3 bases at J, leaving 4 bases unmatched. CDR1 and CDR2 (germline): KGHSH, LQKENI. This CDR3 spans 14 amino acids.

The CDR3 DNA reads as TGTGCTAGTGGCCGCCCCCCTCTTGGTCGGCGGACTGAAGCTTTCTTT. Encoded protein: CASGRPPLGRRTEAFF. The chain links TRBV12-5 to TRBJ1-1; D remains unclear. The CDR3 sequence is 16 residues long. Trimming took 6 bases from V and 5 from J, leaving 22 bases between them. Germline V gene lookup returns CDR1 LGHNT and CDR2 FRNRAP.

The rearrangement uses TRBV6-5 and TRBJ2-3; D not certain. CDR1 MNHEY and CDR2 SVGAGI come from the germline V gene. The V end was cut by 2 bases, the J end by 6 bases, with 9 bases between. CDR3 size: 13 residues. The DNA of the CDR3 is TGTGCCAGCAGTTACATCAGGTGGGATACGCAGTATTTT. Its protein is CASSYIRWDTQYF.

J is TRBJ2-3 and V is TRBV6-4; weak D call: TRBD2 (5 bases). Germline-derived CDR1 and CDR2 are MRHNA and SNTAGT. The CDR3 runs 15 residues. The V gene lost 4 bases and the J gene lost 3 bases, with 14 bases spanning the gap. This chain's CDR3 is CASSVDYTFTDTQYF. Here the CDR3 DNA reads TGTGCCAGCAGTGTCGACTATACGTTTACAGATACGCAGTATTTT.

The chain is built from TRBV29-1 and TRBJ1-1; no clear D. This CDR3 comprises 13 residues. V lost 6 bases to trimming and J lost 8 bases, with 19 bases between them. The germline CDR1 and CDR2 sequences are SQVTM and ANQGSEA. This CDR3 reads CSVGKVMRPEAFF. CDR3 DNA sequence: TGCAGCGTCGGGAAGGTGATGCGGCCCGAAGCTTTCTTT.

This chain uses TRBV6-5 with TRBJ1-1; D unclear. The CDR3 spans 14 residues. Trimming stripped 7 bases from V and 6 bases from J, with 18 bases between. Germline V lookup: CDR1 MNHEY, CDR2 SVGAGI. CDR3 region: CASTSTGRSAEAFF. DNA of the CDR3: TGTGCCAGCACCTCGACGGGGAGGTCGGCTGAAGCTTTCTTT.

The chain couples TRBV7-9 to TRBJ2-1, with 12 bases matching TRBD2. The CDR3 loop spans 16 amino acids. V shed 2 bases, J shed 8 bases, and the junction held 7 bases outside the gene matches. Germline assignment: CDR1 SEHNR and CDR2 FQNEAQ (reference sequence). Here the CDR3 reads CASSLRLAGGLDEQFF. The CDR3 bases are TGTGCCAGCAGCTTAAGGCTAGCGGGAGGGTTGGATGAGCAGTTCTTC.

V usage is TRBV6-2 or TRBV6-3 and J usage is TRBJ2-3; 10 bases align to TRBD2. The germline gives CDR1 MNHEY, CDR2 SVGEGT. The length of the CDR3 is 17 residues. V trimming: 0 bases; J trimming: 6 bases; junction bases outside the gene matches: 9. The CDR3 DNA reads TGTGCCAGCAGTTACTCTCTCCCGAGCGGGGGGGCCGATACGCAGTATTTT. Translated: CASSYSLPSGGADTQYF.

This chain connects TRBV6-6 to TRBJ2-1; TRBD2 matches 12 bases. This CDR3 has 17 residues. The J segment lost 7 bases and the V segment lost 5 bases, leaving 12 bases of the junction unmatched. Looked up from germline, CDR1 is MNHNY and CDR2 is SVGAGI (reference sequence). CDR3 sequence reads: CASSPRLAGGWRNEQFF. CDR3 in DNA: TGTGCCAGCAGTCCCCGTCTAGCGGGAGGGTGGAGGAATGAGCAGTTCTTC.

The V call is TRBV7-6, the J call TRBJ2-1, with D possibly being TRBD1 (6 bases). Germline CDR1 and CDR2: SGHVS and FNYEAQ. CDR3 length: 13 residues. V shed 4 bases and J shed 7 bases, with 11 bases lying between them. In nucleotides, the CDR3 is TGTGCCAGCAGCTGGACAGTGGATAATGAGCAGTTCTTC. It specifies CASSWTVDNEQFF.

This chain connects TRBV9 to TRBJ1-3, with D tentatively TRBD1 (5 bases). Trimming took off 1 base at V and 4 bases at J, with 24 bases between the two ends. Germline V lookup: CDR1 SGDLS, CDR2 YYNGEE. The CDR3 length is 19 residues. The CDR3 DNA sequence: TGTGCCAGCAGCGTAAATGTGGTGACAGATGTGCCTCTGGGAAACACCATATATTTT. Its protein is CASSVNVVTDVPLGNTIYF.

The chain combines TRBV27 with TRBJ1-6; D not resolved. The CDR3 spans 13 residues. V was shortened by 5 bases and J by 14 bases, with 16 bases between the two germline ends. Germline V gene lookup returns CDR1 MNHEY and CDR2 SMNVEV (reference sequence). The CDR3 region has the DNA TGTGCCAGCAGTCCTCGGACTCCTGTCACCCTCCACTTT. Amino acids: CASSPRTPVTLHF.

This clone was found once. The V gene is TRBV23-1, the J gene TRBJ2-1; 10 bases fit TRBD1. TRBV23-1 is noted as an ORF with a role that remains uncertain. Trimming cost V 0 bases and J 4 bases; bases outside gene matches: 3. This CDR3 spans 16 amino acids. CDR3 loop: CASSQSRTGGYNEQFF. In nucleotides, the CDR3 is TGCGCCAGCAGTCAATCTAGGACAGGGGGTTACAATGAGCAGTTCTTC.

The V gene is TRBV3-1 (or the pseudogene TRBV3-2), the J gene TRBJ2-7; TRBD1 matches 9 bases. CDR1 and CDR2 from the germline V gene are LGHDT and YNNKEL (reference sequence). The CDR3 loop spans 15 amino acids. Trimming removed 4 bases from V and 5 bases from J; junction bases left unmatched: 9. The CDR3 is CASSRTGQGGHEQYF. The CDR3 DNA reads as TGTGCCAGCAGCCGAACGGGACAGGGAGGTCACGAGCAGTACTTC.

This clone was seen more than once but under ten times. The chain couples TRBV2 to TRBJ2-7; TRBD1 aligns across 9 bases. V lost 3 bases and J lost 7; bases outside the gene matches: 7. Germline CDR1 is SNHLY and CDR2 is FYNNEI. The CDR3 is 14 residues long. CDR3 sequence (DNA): TGTGCCAGCAGTGAGTGGGACAGGGCGATAGAGCAGTACTTC. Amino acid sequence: CASSEWDRAIEQYF.

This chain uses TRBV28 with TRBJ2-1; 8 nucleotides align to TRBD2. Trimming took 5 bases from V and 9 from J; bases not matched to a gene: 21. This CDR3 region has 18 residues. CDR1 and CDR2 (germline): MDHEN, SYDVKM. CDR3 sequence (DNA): TGTGCCAGCAGTGTATCACCGGGACTAGGTGGGGTCGACGGTGAGCAGTTCTTC. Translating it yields CASSVSPGLGGVDGEQFF.